The 31 T cell receptor beta chains listed next were all sequenced from one sample in a study of shared clonotypes between healthy human individuals (dated by TCRdb to between 2020 and 2021). The method was the immunoSEQ multiplex PCR assay. TCRdb obtained this table from immuneACCESS and retained in-frame rearrangements with V and J assigned. These tables miss some clones; where compared with another copy, unresolved V genes account for less than half of the shortfall, and the remainder is unexplained. Here the sample has 1.5 million to 2.5 million clones; approximately 94% occur a single time. The ten biggest clones cover roughly 1.2% of the sample. CD8 naive samples were obtained by positive selection for CCR7 among CD45RO-negative cells, yielding a CD45RA+CCR7+ population from which TemRA cells were excluded. The specimen sequenced was naive CD8+ T cells sorted from blood. Interpreted using the paper, the cell subset or site label stands for: CD45RA+CCR7+. All receptors derive from a man younger than 35 in good health.

The rearrangement joins TRBV7-8 to TRBJ1-5; a possible D gene is TRBD1 (5 bases). The ends were cut back, 5 bases at V and 7 bases at J, with 15 bases in the middle. The CDR3 is 14 residues long. Germline CDR1 SGHVS, CDR2 FQNEAQ. CDR3 in DNA: TGTGCCAGCAGCCCAGGGAATTTAGGGCAGCCCCAGCATTTT. Translated: CASSPGNLGQPQHF.

The chain employs TRBV6-1 and TRBJ1-5; D unclear. Germline-derived CDR1 and CDR2 are MNHNS and SASEGT. The CDR3 consists of 15 residues. Trimming left V 2 bases short and J 3 bases short, with 11 bases between. This chain's CDR3 is CASSEWEGSNQPQHF. In nucleotides, the CDR3 is TGTGCCAGCAGTGAATGGGAAGGATCCAATCAGCCCCAGCATTTT.

This clone was counted a few times. The chain is built from TRBV1 and TRBJ2-7; the table's D gene call, TRBD1, was not cross checked with the DNA. TRBV1 is deemed a pseudogene. The CDR3 contains 15 residues. The CDR3 protein is CTRKNRDTKLYEQYF. CDR3 DNA: TGCACCAGGAAAAACCGGGACACAAAACTCTACGAGCAGTACTTC.

The J gene is TRBJ2-5, the V gene TRBV10-2, with D perhaps matching TRBD1 (5 bases). The CDR3 loop spans 13 amino acids. V was trimmed by 6 bases and J by 1 base, leaving 9 bases between them. Germline V gene lookup returns CDR1 WSHSY and CDR2 SAAADI. In DNA form, the CDR3 reads TGCGCCAGCAGCCAGGGTGCCCAAGAGACCCAGTACTTC. Encoded protein: CASSQGAQETQYF.

As to this clone: This CDR3 is also generated by other DNA sequences in the sample. The chain is built from TRBV28 and TRBJ2-7, with D possibly matching TRBD2 (6 bases). The CDR3 is 14 residues long. Germline CDR1 is MDHEN and CDR2 is SYDVKM. The ends were cut back, 0 bases at V and 4 bases at J, with 10 bases in the middle. CDR3 nucleotide sequence: TGTGCCAGCAGTTTATGGGGCGGGACTTACGAGCAGTACTTC. This sequence encodes CASSLWGGTYEQYF.

This chain joins TRBV28 and TRBJ1-5; no clear D gene. CDR1 and CDR2 (germline): MDHEN, SYDVKM. Trimming shortened V by 6 bases and J by 4 bases, and 7 bases separated the two germline ends. This CDR3 is 12 amino acids long. CDR3 sequence reads: CASSYNNQPQHF. Here the CDR3 DNA reads TGTGCCAGCAGCTATAATAATCAGCCCCAGCATTTT.

The count of this clone is one. V usage is TRBV6-5 and J usage is TRBJ1-2; 7 bases agree with TRBD1. CDR3 length equals 14 residues. Per germline, CDR1 MNHEY and CDR2 SVGAGI. Trimming removed 7 bases from V and 8 bases from J; junction bases left unmatched: 13. The CDR3 spells CASNPTQGENGYTF. For the CDR3, the DNA is TGTGCCAGCAACCCGACGCAGGGGGAGAACGGCTACACCTTC.

V and J are TRBV6-5 and TRBJ2-1, with 11 bases matching TRBD1. The CDR3 consists of 13 residues. V was pared by 2 bases and J by 13 bases, with 4 bases of the junction left unmatched. The germline gives CDR1 MNHEY, CDR2 SVGAGI. CDR3 coding DNA: TGTGCCAGCAGTTACGGACAGGGGGCAATTCAGTTCTTC. Translation: CASSYGQGAIQFF.

This chain uses TRBV27 with TRBJ2-7; 9 nucleotides line up with TRBD2. Germline CDR1 and CDR2: MNHEY and SMNVEV (reference sequence). The V and J ends lost 2 bases and 5 bases, in that order; junction bases with no gene match: 7. This CDR3 is built from 15 residues. CDR3 protein: CASSLAGGPLNEQYF. As DNA, the CDR3 is TGTGCCAGCAGTTTAGCGGGAGGGCCGCTTAACGAGCAGTACTTC.

The chain couples TRBV4-3 to TRBJ2-1; 10 bases are shared with TRBD2. V was pared by 0 bases and J by 3 bases, with 5 bases of the junction left unmatched. Per the germline V gene, CDR1 is LGHNA and CDR2 is YSLEER. CDR3 length: 17 residues. DNA of the CDR3: TGCGCCAGCAGCCAAGAAGGGCCTAGCGGGAGCTACAATGAGCAGTTCTTC. Translated, it gives CASSQEGPSGSYNEQFF.

The CDR3 spells CASSLDGNEAFF. DNA for the CDR3: TGCGCCAGCAGCTTGGACGGGAACGAAGCTTTCTTT. This chain connects TRBV5-1 to TRBJ1-1; D is unresolved. The CDR3 spans 12 residues. Germline V lookup: CDR1 SGHRS, CDR2 YFSETQ. Between the trimmed V and J ends, which lost 0 bases and 8 bases, there was a span of 8 bases. The variable domain in full, completed from reference TRBV5-1 and TRBJ1-1, reads KAGVTQTPRYLIKTRGQQVTLSCSPISGHRSVSWYQQTPGQGLQFLFEYFSETQRNKGNFPGRFSGRQFSNSRSEMNVSTLELGDSALYLCASSLDGNEAFFGQGTRLTVV.

The chain carries TRBV5-6 and TRBJ2-5; TRBD2 matches 16 bases. The V gene end was trimmed by 4 bases and the J gene end by 5 bases; junction bases not matched to a gene: 2. The CDR3 loop spans 15 amino acids. Germline loops: CDR1 SGHDT, CDR2 YYEEEE. The CDR3 DNA is TGTGCCAGCAGCCCGGGACTAGCGGGGGGGGAGACCCAGTACTTC. It translates to CASSPGLAGGETQYF.

The chain has TRBV7-8 and TRBJ2-5; 11 nucleotides line up with TRBD2. The V gene end was trimmed by 2 bases and the J gene end by 3 bases; junction bases not matched to a gene: 5. Germline assignment: CDR1 SGHVS and CDR2 FQNEAQ. The CDR3 extends over 16 amino acids. In DNA form, the CDR3 reads TGTGCCAGCAGCTTACGCGAACTAGCGGGAGAAGAGACCCAGTACTTC. Translation: CASSLRELAGEETQYF.

V usage is TRBV10-1 and J usage is TRBJ2-4; D is undetermined. V gave up 4 bases and J gave up 7 bases, with 14 bases separating them. CDR1 and CDR2 from the germline V gene are WNHNN and SYGVQD (reference sequence). The CDR3 extends over 14 amino acids. The CDR3 DNA reads TGCGCCAGCAGTGGATCGGACGGTTTCAACATTCAGTACTTC. This codes for CASSGSDGFNIQYF.

CDR3 DNA: TGTGCCTGGGGGCCGTGGCCTGGGGCCAACGTCCTGACTTTC. Translating gives CAWGPWPGANVLTF. The chain recombines TRBV30 with TRBJ2-6; D call uncertain. Germline lookup yields CDR1 GTSNPN and CDR2 SVGIG (reference sequence). Trimming shortened V by 5 bases and J by 2 bases, and 10 bases separated the two germline ends. The CDR3 contains 14 residues. Combining the CDR3 with reference TRBV30 and TRBJ2-6 gives the whole variable domain SQTIHQWPATLVQPVGSPLSLECTVEGTSNPNLYWYRQAAGRGLQLLFYSVGIGQISSEVPQNLSASRPQDRQFILSSKKLLLSDSGFYLCAWGPWPGANVLTFGAGSRLTVL.

V usage is TRBV10-3 and J usage is TRBJ1-1, with 7 bases matching TRBD1. With V trimmed by 0 bases and J by 3 bases, 7 bases remained unmatched. CDR3 size: 16 residues. Germline CDR1 reads ENHRY; CDR2 reads SYGVKD. CDR3 sequence (DNA): TGTGCCATCAGTGAGTCGGGGGTACAGGGGTACACTGAAGCTTTCTTT. Its translation is CAISESGVQGYTEAFF.

The chain uses TRBV7-9 and TRBJ2-5, with 11 bases identical to TRBD1. The V segment lost 3 bases and the J segment 5 bases; nucleotides outside the gene matches: 5. This CDR3 is built from 15 residues. Germline CDR1 is SEHNR and CDR2 is FQNEAQ (reference sequence). CDR3 sequence reads: CASSFTRDRGETQYF. In nucleotides, the CDR3 is TGTGCCAGCAGCTTTACCCGGGACAGGGGGGAGACCCAGTACTTC.

A remark on this clone: Other nucleotide sequences in the sample specify the same CDR3. The chain employs TRBV7-9 and TRBJ2-1; 13 nucleotides agree with TRBD2. V lost 2 bases and J lost 10; bases outside the gene matches: 5. CDR3 length: 15 residues. The germline V gene has CDR1 SEHNR and CDR2 FQNEAQ (reference sequence). CDR3 DNA: TGTGCCAGCAGCTTACGACTAGCGGGAGGCGAGGAGCAGTTCTTC. It is translated as CASSLRLAGGEEQFF.

This chain connects TRBV9 to TRBJ2-3; D gene unclear. Germline V CDR1 and CDR2: SGDLS, YYNGEE. V lost 3 bases, J lost 1 base, and 9 bases lay in between. The CDR3 loop spans 14 amino acids. CDR3 DNA sequence: TGTGCCAGCAGCGCCCTCAAGGGCACAGATACGCAGTATTTT. As protein: CASSALKGTDTQYF.

V gene TRBV19 combines with J gene TRBJ2-5; 9 nucleotides agree with TRBD2. Germline CDR1 reads LNHDA; CDR2 reads SQIVND (reference sequence). Germline trimming cut 5 bases from V and 5 bases from J; bases unmatched to any gene: 21. The CDR3 is 19 residues long. CDR3 in DNA: TGTGCCAGTAGTGACGCGTCCGAGGGTAGCGGGGGATGGTGGGAGACCCAGTACTTC. Translated: CASSDASEGSGGWWETQYF.

The chain employs TRBV7-8 and TRBJ2-7, with 8 bases matching TRBD2. V dropped 7 bases and J dropped 5; count of bases not matched to a gene: 13. The CDR3 has 15 amino acids. In germline, CDR1 is SGHVS, CDR2 FQNEAQ. The chain's CDR3 is CASIGVGRAINEQYF. For the CDR3, the DNA is TGTGCCAGCATTGGAGTCGGGAGGGCCATCAACGAGCAGTACTTC.

Worth noting for this clone: Distinct nucleotide sequences in the sample also encode this CDR3. The chain carries TRBV9 and TRBJ1-4; 9 bases fit TRBD1. V shed 0 bases and J 6 bases; nucleotides not matched to a gene: 3. CDR1 is SGDLS, CDR2 YYNGEE, per germline. The CDR3 contains 15 residues. CDR3 in DNA: TGTGCCAGCAGCGTAGAGGGACAGGGTGATGAAAAACTGTTTTTT. This gives the protein CASSVEGQGDEKLFF.

The chain joins TRBV6-4 to TRBJ2-2; D is possibly TRBD1 (5 bases). Trimming pared 1 base from V and 6 bases from J, leaving 6 bases between. The CDR3 spans 13 residues. CDR1 is MRHNA, CDR2 SNTAGT, per germline. The CDR3 protein is CASSDLGAGELFF. The CDR3 DNA reads as TGTGCCAGCAGTGACTTAGGGGCCGGGGAGCTGTTTTTT.

CDR3 loop: CAWGRGFYNEQFF. CDR3 nucleotides: TGTGCCTGGGGGCGGGGGTTTTACAATGAGCAGTTCTTC. This chain uses TRBV30 with TRBJ2-1; TRBD2 aligns across 7 bases. The CDR3 is 13 amino acids. V lost 5 bases, J lost 4 bases, and 5 bases stayed unmatched. Germline V gives CDR1 GTSNPN, CDR2 SVGIG (reference sequence).

The chain employs TRBV27 and TRBJ2-3, with D perhaps matching TRBD2 (5 bases). With 5 bases removed from V and 4 bases from J, the gap between germline ends came to 10 bases. This CDR3 is 13 amino acids long. CDR1 is MNHEY and CDR2 is SMNVEV in the germline V gene (reference sequence). CDR3 residues: CASSATGSDTQYF. In nucleotides, the CDR3 is TGTGCCAGCAGTGCAACGGGGTCAGATACGCAGTATTTT.

The gene calls are TRBV15 and TRBJ1-1, with 9 nucleotides matching TRBD1. CDR1 LNHNV and CDR2 YYDKDF come from the germline V gene (reference sequence). Trimming at V came to 4 bases and at J to 2 bases, leaving 8 bases not matched to a gene. This CDR3 comprises 16 residues. The CDR3 reads CATSILPDRGNTEAFF. CDR3 in DNA: TGTGCCACCAGCATCCTCCCGGACAGGGGAAACACTGAAGCTTTCTTT. Combining the CDR3 with reference TRBV15 and TRBJ1-1 gives the whole variable domain DAMVIQNPRYQVTQFGKPVTLSCSQTLNHNVMYWYQQKSSQAPKLLFHYYDKDFNNEADTPDNFQSRRPNTSFCFLDIRSPGLGDTAMYLCATSILPDRGNTEAFFGQGTRLTVV.

The chain joins TRBV18 to TRBJ2-3; unclear D gene. This CDR3 has 14 amino acids. V lost 3 bases to trimming and J lost 7 bases, with 14 bases between them. The V gene's germline CDR1 is KGHSH and CDR2 LQKENI. This CDR3 is CASSPPPAGNTQYF. In DNA, the CDR3 is TGTGCCAGCTCACCCCCTCCGGCCGGAAATACGCAGTATTTT.

V is TRBV28 and J is TRBJ1-4; D is unresolved. The CDR3 contains 14 residues. Deletions cut 5 bases from V and 8 bases from J, with 15 bases between. Germline V gene data show CDR1 as MDHEN and CDR2 as SYDVKM. CDR3 nucleotides: TGTGCCAGCAGTATGACCGAGGAGTGGGAAAAACTGTTTTTT. This sequence encodes CASSMTEEWEKLFF.

This chain connects TRBV11-2 to TRBJ2-5, with D perhaps TRBD2 (5 bases). CDR3 length: 15 amino acids. Trimming pared 1 base from V and 5 bases from J, leaving 14 bases between. Germline CDR1 is SGHAT and CDR2 is FQNNGV. The CDR3 is CASSLVEGLPETQYF. CDR3 nucleotides: TGTGCCAGCAGCTTAGTTGAGGGTCTCCCCGAGACCCAGTACTTC.

The chain links TRBV11-2 to TRBJ1-3; D not resolved. CDR1 SGHAT and CDR2 FQNNGV come from the germline V gene. Trimming took off 4 bases at V and 0 bases at J, with 10 bases between the two ends. The CDR3 has 15 residues. For the CDR3, the DNA is TGTGCCAGCAGCTCCGACCCTTTCTCTGGAAACACCATATATTTT. It encodes CASSSDPFSGNTIYF.

The chain has TRBV6-5 and TRBJ2-5; D ambiguous. The germline V and J ends were trimmed by 2 bases and 0 bases, with 7 bases remaining between them. CDR1 is MNHEY and CDR2 is SVGAGI in the germline V gene. This CDR3 spans 14 amino acids. The CDR3 here is CASSYASDQETQYF. The CDR3 DNA reads as TGTGCCAGCAGTTACGCGTCAGACCAAGAGACCCAGTACTTC.